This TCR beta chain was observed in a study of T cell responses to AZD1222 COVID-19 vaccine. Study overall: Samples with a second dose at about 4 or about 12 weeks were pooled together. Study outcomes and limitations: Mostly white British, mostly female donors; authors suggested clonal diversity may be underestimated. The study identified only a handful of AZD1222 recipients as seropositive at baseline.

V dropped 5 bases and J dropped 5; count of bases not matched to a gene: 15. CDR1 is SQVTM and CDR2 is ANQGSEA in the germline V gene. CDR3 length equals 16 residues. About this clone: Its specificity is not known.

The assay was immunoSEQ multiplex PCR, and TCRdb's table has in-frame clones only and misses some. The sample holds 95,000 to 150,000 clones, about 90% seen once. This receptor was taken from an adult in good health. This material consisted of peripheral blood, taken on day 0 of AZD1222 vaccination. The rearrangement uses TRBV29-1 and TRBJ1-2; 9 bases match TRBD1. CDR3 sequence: CSVSPKGTGRRYGYTF. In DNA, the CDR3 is TGCAGCGTTTCCCCGAAGGGGACAGGGAGGAGGTATGGCTACACCTTC.